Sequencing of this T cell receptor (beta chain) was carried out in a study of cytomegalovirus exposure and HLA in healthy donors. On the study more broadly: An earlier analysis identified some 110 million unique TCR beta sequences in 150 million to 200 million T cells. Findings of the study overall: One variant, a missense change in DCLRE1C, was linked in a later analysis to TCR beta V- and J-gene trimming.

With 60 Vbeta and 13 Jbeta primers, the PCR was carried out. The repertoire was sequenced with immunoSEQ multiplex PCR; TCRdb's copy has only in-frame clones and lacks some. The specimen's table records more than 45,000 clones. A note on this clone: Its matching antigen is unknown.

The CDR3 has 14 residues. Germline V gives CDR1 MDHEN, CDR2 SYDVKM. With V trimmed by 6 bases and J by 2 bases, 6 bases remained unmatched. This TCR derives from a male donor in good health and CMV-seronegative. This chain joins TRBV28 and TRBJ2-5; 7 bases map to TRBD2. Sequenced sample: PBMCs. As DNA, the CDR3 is TGTGCCAGCAGCGTAGCCGGGGGGCAAGAGACCCAGTACTTC. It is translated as CASSVAGGQETQYF.